This T cell receptor (beta chain) was captured in a study of cytomegalovirus exposure and HLA in healthy donors. 13 Jbeta primers and 60 Vbeta primers were used for the PCR. This table comes from immunoSEQ multiplex PCR, and its TCRdb copy is limited to in-frame clones, with some not included. The table has fewer than 200,000 clones, more than 75% seen once. The V gene end was trimmed by 4 bases and the J gene end by 7 bases; junction bases not matched to a gene: 4. This CDR3 has 12 amino acids. Germline loops: CDR1 SQVTM, CDR2 ANQGSEA. The chain has TRBV29-1 and TRBJ2-7, with 10 bases identical to TRBD1. This receptor was taken from a girl aged 5 to 17 in good health and CMV-seropositive. Material: PBMCs. CDR3 sequence reads: CSVGGQGLEQYF. In DNA, the CDR3 is TGCAGCGTTGGGGGACAGGGGCTAGAGCAGTACTTC.